This is a list of T cell receptor beta chains from one sample in a study of beta chain features in type 1 diabetes. Clones were read by immunoSEQ multiplex PCR, and TCRdb kept only the in-frame ones, dropping some. Found here are around 500,000 clones, approximately 30% of them singletons; the top ten hold 0.065%. Material for sequencing was naive CD4+ T cells from blood. All receptors come from a man younger than 30 in good health. The conserved cysteine and the conserved F or W are not part of the CDR3 here. Expanded clones are given a class, and other clones once, few, many or no size at all.

TRBJ2-1	TRBV7-2	NA	14	ASSLGMGSGHNEQF
TRBJ2-1	TRBV29-1	NA	11	SARAQGYNKQF
TRBJ1-1	TRBV19	NA	9	ATGGATEAF
TRBJ2-3	TRBV18	NA	13	ASSPEGGPRDTQY
TRBJ2-2	TRBV27	NA	12	ASSSTRGVGELF
TRBJ2-5	TRBV29-1	few	14	SVEDAGRLLQETQY
TRBJ2-5	TRBV7-9	once	12	ASSRLASKETQY
TRBJ2-7	TRBV7-9	NA	11	ASSVGQGDEQY
TRBJ2-1	TRBV29-1	NA	13	SGVDRPSSYNEQF
TRBJ2-3	TRBV9	NA	10	ASSVESDTQY
TRBJ2-1	TRBV5-1	few	11	ASSLGANNEQF
TRBJ1-1	TRBV28	few	9	ASSSRPEAF
TRBJ2-3	TRBV5-1	NA	14	ASSFAPGLSTDTQY
TRBJ1-4	TRBV7-9	few	10	ASSFPGEKLF
TRBJ1-1	TRBV30	NA	11	AASQGQGTEAF
TRBJ2-7	TRBV7-3	NA	13	ASSLMGQGYGEQY
TRBJ2-7	TRBV2	NA	12	ASSEGTPAYEQY
TRBJ2-2	TRBV2	NA	14	ASTLVRTENTGELF
TRBJ2-7	TRBV30	NA	10	AWAGRVGEQY
TRBJ2-3	TRBV21-1	NA	12	ASSKAGAPDTQY
TRBJ2-3	TRBV7-6	NA	14	ASSFSPSGRSDTQY
TRBJ1-3	TRBV29-1	few	11	SVATNSGNTIY
TRBJ2-3	TRBV29-1	few	9	SGTRTDTQY
TRBJ1-4	TRBV18	few	14	ASSPWQGTGSEKLF
TRBJ2-3	TRBV29-1	few	11	SVERMRADTQY
TRBJ2-1	TRBV6-6	NA	13	ASKEGRGHRNEQF
TRBJ1-1	TRBV20-1	NA	9	SARGEREAF
TRBJ2-1	TRBV30	once	10	AWSVFLSEQF
TRBJ2-5	TRBV29-1	few	10	SALSGEETQY
TRBJ1-2	TRBV5-4	NA	11	ASSLERDYGYT
TRBJ1-1	TRBV29-1	few	10	SVRRGGTEAF
TRBJ1-5	TRBV29-1	few	11	SVGGAGDQPQH
TRBJ2-3	TRBV10-3	few	13	AIREGPAGTDTQY
TRBJ2-7	TRBV11-2	few	13	ASTLGPSGNYEQY
TRBJ2-7	TRBV7-2	NA	13	ASSWTGTEYYEQY
TRBJ2-1	TRBV30	few	13	AWSVRSSGSNEQF
TRBJ2-5	TRBV7-9	few	12	ASSLPTSTETQY
TRBJ2-7	TRBV28	NA	9	ASSVENEQY
TRBJ2-1	TRBV11-1	few	11	ASSRGRRNEQF
TRBJ2-1	TRBV7-2	few	10	ASSPYLSEQF
TRBJ2-5	TRBV4-1	few	11	ASSQVRQETQY
TRBJ2-5	TRBV7-2	NA	14	ASSQGPGVGQETQY
TRBJ2-5	TRBV6-6	NA	7	ASSEAQY
TRBJ2-2	TRBV7-2	NA	12	ASSFVAGSGELF
TRBJ2-5	TRBV7-2	NA	13	ASSLWGLAQETQY